These 30 T cell receptor beta chains originate from one sample sequenced in a study of OX40 agonist ivuxolimab in advanced cancers. Libraries were made using the immunoSEQ multiplex PCR assay. In TCRdb, the immuneACCESS table is reduced to in-frame sequences with V and J assigned. These tables do not hold every clone; where another copy was compared, an unresolved V gene accounts for under half, and the others remain unexplained. This sample lists fewer than 85,000 clones; 75% to 90% were detected once. The ten largest make up around 0.84% of the sample. The sequencing here drew on CD4+ or CD8+ T cells sorted from blood, taken in a trial of the OX40 agonist ivuxolimab. These receptors were obtained from an adult with an advanced solid tumor such as melanoma, head and neck, liver or kidney cancer.

The chain carries TRBV7-9 and TRBJ2-3, with D possibly being TRBD1 (6 bases). Deletions cut 3 bases from V and 3 bases from J, with 7 bases between. Germline CDR1 is SEHNR and CDR2 is FQNEAQ (reference sequence). The CDR3 runs 13 residues. Written as DNA, the CDR3 is TGTGCCAGCAGCTTTCAGGGGACAGATACGCAGTATTTT. Translation: CASSFQGTDTQYF.

The chain joins TRBV29-1 to TRBJ2-5, with 10 bases identical to TRBD1. The J segment lost 5 bases and the V segment lost 6 bases, leaving 6 bases of the junction unmatched. Germline V lookup: CDR1 SQVTM, CDR2 ANQGSEA. The CDR3 covers 13 residues. Written as DNA, the CDR3 is TGCAGCGTCGACAGGGGGCTCGCGGAGACCCAGTACTTC. Its protein is CSVDRGLAETQYF.

The CDR3 nucleotides are TGTGCCAGCAGCTTAGGGGGGCTACCGGGTTTCCTAGAGACAGATACGCAGTATTTT. It translates to CASSLGGLPGFLETDTQYF. The chain joins TRBV7-9 to TRBJ2-3, with a weak D call TRBD1 (6 bases). This CDR3 has 19 amino acids. Germline V CDR1 and CDR2: SEHNR, FQNEAQ (reference sequence). V was clipped by 1 base and J by 3 bases, with 23 bases between them.

The chain recombines TRBV2 with TRBJ1-2; TRBD1 matches 7 bases. The V gene's germline CDR1 is SNHLY and CDR2 FYNNEI. The CDR3 sequence is 14 residues long. Trimming at V came to 3 bases and at J to 2 bases, leaving 3 bases not matched to a gene. CDR3 nucleotide sequence: TGTGCCAGCAGTGAGACAGGGAGGAACTATGGCTACACCTTC. This encodes CASSETGRNYGYTF.

V gene TRBV12-5 combines with J gene TRBJ2-1, with D tentatively TRBD2 (5 bases). The CDR3 is made up of 14 amino acids. V was cut by 2 bases and J by 3 bases, with 8 bases left in between. Germline CDR1 LGHNT, CDR2 FRNRAP. The CDR3 spells CASGLNSVYNEQFF. The CDR3 nucleotides read TGTGCTAGTGGTTTGAATAGCGTCTACAATGAGCAGTTCTTC.

The genes are TRBV30 and TRBJ1-2, with 10 bases lining up with TRBD1. The germline gives CDR1 GTSNPN, CDR2 SVGIG (reference sequence). V was clipped by 5 bases and J by 6 bases; unmatched bases: 9. This CDR3 is 14 amino acids long. The CDR3 region is CAWGQGQGTHGYTF. The CDR3 DNA reads as TGTGCCTGGGGTCAGGGACAGGGGACCCATGGCTACACCTTC.

J is TRBJ1-1 and V is TRBV5-1; D is uncertain. The CDR3 consists of 13 residues. Germline loops: CDR1 SGHRS, CDR2 YFSETQ. V lost 6 bases and J lost 1, with 10 bases in between. The CDR3 DNA is TGCGCCAGCAAGGCCGACTCGAACACTGAAGCTTTCTTT. It codes for CASKADSNTEAFF.

V gene TRBV5-4 combines with J gene TRBJ2-3; D unresolved. From germline, CDR1 is SGHNT and CDR2 YYREEE (reference sequence). The V and J ends lost 1 base and 11 bases respectively, with 17 bases between them. This CDR3 has 14 residues. CDR3 residues: CASSLIVGAGWQYF. CDR3 nucleotides: TGTGCCAGCAGCTTGATTGTGGGCGCCGGGTGGCAGTATTTT. Using reference TRBV5-4 and TRBJ2-3 for the parts outside the CDR3, the full variable domain is ETGVTQSPTHLIKTRGQQVTLRCSSQSGHNTVSWYQQALGQGPQFIFQYYREEENGRGNFPPRFSGLQFPNYSSELNVNALELDDSALYLCASSLIVGAGWQYFGPGTRLTVL.

This clone was counted between two and nine times. The J gene is TRBJ2-7, the V gene TRBV5-1; no firm D call. CDR3 length: 13 amino acids. Trimming removed 4 bases at V and 2 bases at J, with 10 bases between. Germline assignment: CDR1 SGHRS and CDR2 YFSETQ. This CDR3 reads CASSLEGTYEQYF. CDR3 DNA sequence: TGCGCCAGCAGCCTGGAAGGGACCTACGAGCAGTACTTC.

V usage is TRBV2 and J usage is TRBJ1-1; possible D gene TRBD1, 6 bases. The CDR3 covers 16 residues. Germline loops: CDR1 SNHLY, CDR2 FYNNEI. V lost 3 bases to trimming and J lost 0 bases, with 14 bases between them. The CDR3 region is CASSDPFTGLNTEAFF. The CDR3 nucleotides are TGTGCCAGCAGTGACCCTTTCACAGGGTTGAACACTGAAGCTTTCTTT.

This chain links TRBV30 with TRBJ2-5; 7 bases align to TRBD1. The CDR3 consists of 13 residues. Germline CDR1 is GTSNPN and CDR2 is SVGIG (reference sequence). Trimming removed 2 bases from V and 4 bases from J; junction bases left unmatched: 4. Here the CDR3 DNA reads TGTGCCTGGAGTCAGGGGGAAACAGAGACCCAGTACTTC. It yields the protein CAWSQGETETQYF.

This rearrangement joins TRBV30 to TRBJ2-1, with a tentative D call TRBD2 (6 bases). Germline-derived CDR1 and CDR2 are GTSNPN and SVGIG (reference sequence). Trimming cost V 2 bases and J 13 bases, with 21 bases left between them. CDR3 length equals 14 residues. The CDR3, as DNA: TGTGCCTGGAGTAGGGGAGGCGGGGATATACCCCAGTTCTTC. It yields the protein CAWSRGGGDIPQFF.

J is TRBJ2-3 and V is TRBV29-1, with 8 bases identical to TRBD2. The germline gives CDR1 SQVTM, CDR2 ANQGSEA. This CDR3 is built from 13 residues. Germline trimming cut 5 bases from V and 8 bases from J; bases unmatched to any gene: 9. CDR3 DNA sequence: TGCAGCGTTCTAAGCGGGGGACGGGGTACGCAGTATTTT. Translating gives CSVLSGGRGTQYF.

The CDR3 spells CASSTDRGGYEQYF. The CDR3 DNA sequence: TGTGCCAGCAGCACGGACAGGGGGGGCTACGAGCAGTACTTC. This chain joins TRBV7-2 and TRBJ2-5; 10 bases agree with TRBD1. The last part of the DNA fits TRBJ2-7 better; the J call may be wrong. CDR1 and CDR2 (germline): SGHTA, FQGNSA. This CDR3 contains 14 residues.

This sequence joins TRBV5-8 and TRBJ1-4; 8 nucleotides match TRBD1. CDR3 length: 14 residues. CDR1 and CDR2 (germline): SGHTS, YDEGEE. V was pared by 3 bases and J by 7 bases, with 5 bases of the junction left unmatched. This CDR3 reads CASSSGQGGEKLFF. The CDR3 DNA reads as TGTGCCAGCAGCTCCGGACAGGGTGGTGAAAAACTGTTTTTT.

This clone was seen a handful of times. V gene TRBV5-6 combines with J gene TRBJ2-5; the D gene is possibly TRBD1 (5 bases). CDR3 size: 16 residues. The germline V and J ends were trimmed by 4 bases and 3 bases, with 19 bases remaining between them. Germline V lookup: CDR1 SGHDT, CDR2 YYEEEE. CDR3 in amino acids: CASSPDAGLLEETQYF. The DNA of the CDR3 is TGTGCCAGCAGCCCGGACGCAGGGTTGCTGGAAGAGACCCAGTACTTC. Based on the CDR3 plus reference TRBV5-6 and TRBJ2-5, the full variable domain is DAGVTQSPTHLIKTRGQQVTLRCSPKSGHDTVSWYQQALGQGPQFIFQYYEEEERQRGNFPDRFSGHQFPNYSSELNVNALLLGDSALYLCASSPDAGLLEETQYFGPGTRLLVL.

This chain joins TRBV5-1 and TRBJ2-7; D tentatively fits TRBD1 or TRBD2 (5 bases each). Germline-derived CDR1 and CDR2 are SGHRS and YFSETQ. Trimming stripped 4 bases from V and 1 base from J, with 15 bases between. The CDR3 has 15 amino acids. CDR3 residues: CASSPGTDFSYEQYF. The CDR3 region has the DNA TGCGCCAGCAGCCCTGGGACCGACTTTTCCTACGAGCAGTACTTC.

The J gene is TRBJ1-1, the V gene TRBV19; D is unclear. The germline CDR1 and CDR2 sequences are LNHDA and SQIVND (reference sequence). The germline V and J ends were trimmed by 8 bases and 0 bases, with 19 bases remaining between them. CDR3 length equals 16 residues. The CDR3 DNA sequence: TGTGCCAGTCCAAAGGCGGGGAGACCCATGAACACTGAAGCTTTCTTT. Its translation is CASPKAGRPMNTEAFF.

The J gene is TRBJ1-1, the V gene TRBV21-1. TRBV21-1 is classified as a pseudogene. The CDR3 is 10 amino acids. CDR3 protein: CARDRSCAFF. CDR3 DNA sequence: TGTGCCAGGGACCGGTCGTGTGCTTTCTTT.

There are a few counts of this clone. V gene TRBV27 combines with J gene TRBJ1-6, with D perhaps matching TRBD1 (5 bases). The germline V gene encodes CDR1 MNHEY and CDR2 SMNVEV (reference sequence). V shed 4 bases and J shed 1 base, with 11 bases lying between them. The CDR3 spans 16 residues. Written as DNA, the CDR3 is TGTGCCAGCAGTTGGGCTTCAGGGTCCTATAATTCACCCCTCCACTTT. It yields the protein CASSWASGSYNSPLHF.

This chain joins TRBV30 and TRBJ1-1; unclear D gene. The CDR3 consists of 13 residues. Trimming pared 8 bases from V and 0 bases from J, leaving 13 bases between. Germline loops: CDR1 GTSNPN, CDR2 SVGIG (reference sequence). The CDR3 sequence: CAPQTRMNTEAFF. DNA for the CDR3: TGTGCCCCGCAGACGCGGATGAACACTGAAGCTTTCTTT.

This clone was counted a few times. The chain uses TRBV5-1 and TRBJ1-5; D remains ambiguous. The V gene lost 0 bases and the J gene lost 6 bases, with 7 bases spanning the gap. The CDR3 spans 13 residues. CDR1 SGHRS and CDR2 YFSETQ come from the germline V gene. The CDR3 DNA follows: TGCGCCAGCAGCTTGGGCAGCCTTCAGCCCCAGCATTTT. Translated: CASSLGSLQPQHF.

The chain recombines TRBV7-3 with TRBJ2-4; the D call may be TRBD1 or TRBD2 (5 bases each). V was trimmed by 1 base and J by 9 bases, leaving 10 bases between them. Germline lookup yields CDR1 SGHTA and CDR2 FQGTGA. The CDR3 contains 13 residues. The CDR3: CASSLMGDGIQYF. The CDR3 DNA is TGTGCCAGCAGCTTAATGGGGGACGGCATTCAGTACTTC.

This sequence joins TRBV5-1 and TRBJ2-7, with D perhaps matching TRBD1 (6 bases). V was pared by 3 bases and J by 3 bases, with 16 bases between. Germline-derived CDR1 and CDR2 are SGHRS and YFSETQ. CDR3 length equals 15 residues. The CDR3 reads CASSSGNTGIYEQYF. The CDR3 region has the DNA TGCGCCAGCAGCTCAGGAAATACAGGGATCTACGAGCAGTACTTC.

CDR3 residues: CASSLNRVANLNTEAFF. The CDR3 DNA reads TGTGCCAGCAGCTTAAATAGAGTCGCGAACCTGAACACTGAAGCTTTCTTT. The chain links TRBV11-2 to TRBJ1-1; the D is unclear. This CDR3 spans 17 amino acids. Trimming stripped 2 bases from V and 0 bases from J, with 16 bases between. The germline CDR1 and CDR2 sequences are SGHAT and FQNNGV.

V gene TRBV5-4 combines with J gene TRBJ1-1; D is undetermined. Deletions cut 2 bases from V and 2 bases from J, with 7 bases between. This CDR3 is built from 13 residues. Per the germline V gene, CDR1 is SGHNT and CDR2 is YYREEE (reference sequence). The CDR3 DNA sequence: TGTGCCAGCAGCTTAGGCGGAAACACTGAAGCTTTCTTT. Protein product: CASSLGGNTEAFF.

The J gene is TRBJ1-6, the V gene TRBV6-1; possibly TRBD1 for D (5 bases). Germline V gene data show CDR1 as MNHNS and CDR2 as SASEGT. The CDR3 runs 16 residues. With 4 bases removed from V and 10 bases from J, the gap between germline ends came to 20 bases. As DNA, the CDR3 is TGTGCCAGCAGTGTTCTTGGGACCCCGATCGACTCACCCCTCCACTTT. Its protein is CASSVLGTPIDSPLHF.

DNA of the CDR3: TGCGCCAGCAGCCCCGGACAGTCGAACACTGAAGCTTTCTTT. It specifies CASSPGQSNTEAFF. The chain has TRBV5-1 and TRBJ1-1, with D possibly matching TRBD1 (6 bases). CDR1 is SGHRS, CDR2 YFSETQ, per germline. The CDR3 is made up of 14 amino acids. Trimming removed 4 bases at V and 1 base at J, with 11 bases between.

Only one count was recorded for this clone. This chain uses TRBV5-1 with TRBJ1-2, with 9 bases aligning to TRBD1. Trimming took 2 bases from V and 6 from J; bases not matched to a gene: 17. This CDR3 comprises 18 residues. The germline CDR1 and CDR2 sequences are SGHRS and YFSETQ. The CDR3 DNA reads as TGCGCCAGCAGCTTCAACTTACGGGACAGGGATAACACCCATGGCTACACCTTC. This encodes CASSFNLRDRDNTHGYTF. Drawing the rest from reference TRBV5-1 and TRBJ1-2, the complete variable domain is KAGVTQTPRYLIKTRGQQVTLSCSPISGHRSVSWYQQTPGQGLQFLFEYFSETQRNKGNFPGRFSGRQFSNSRSEMNVSTLELGDSALYLCASSFNLRDRDNTHGYTFGSGTRLTVV.

The chain is built from TRBV30 and TRBJ1-2; 9 bases are shared with TRBD1. Germline V gene sequence: CDR1 GTSNPN, CDR2 SVGIG (reference sequence). CDR3 length equals 13 residues. The J segment lost 8 bases and the V segment lost 5 bases, leaving 9 bases of the junction unmatched. The CDR3 is CAWATQGAKGYTF. CDR3 DNA: TGTGCCTGGGCCACACAGGGGGCGAAGGGCTACACCTTC.